This T cell receptor (beta chain) was sequenced in a study of human T cells and chemical hapten exposure (dated by TCRdb to the early 2020s). Looking at the study overall: For sensitization, 2% DPC in acetone was applied to an approximately 2 cm by approximately 2 cm area of upper inner arm skin. This study followed changes in the peripheral blood TCR repertoire in vivo during primary and secondary sensitization of alopecia patients to the hapten diphenylcyclopropenone (DPC). Most of the patients in the cohort were female, and the cohort covered alopecia areata with under or over 50% scalp involvement, alopecia totalis and alopecia universalis. Blood was sampled from patients pre-sensitization (week 0) and at 2, 6 and about 24 weeks after DPC sensitization. Libraries were pooled for sequencing, and variation in per-sample TCR yields was attributed mainly to small differences in library volumes within the pool. Patch testing was done on the upper back using Finn chambers containing 0.01% DPC, and results were scored after 6 days according to International Contact Dermatitis Research Group standards. Weekly therapeutic DPC doses were additionally applied to the scalp of patients throughout the roughly 24-week study period. Blood for TCR sequencing was provided by twenty-nine alopecia patients at one to four time points (pre-sensitization, 2, 6 and 24 weeks).

Points the paper makes about the study in general: Alopecia, a presumed autoimmune disease, was present in all patients, so the immune response of the patients might differ from that of healthy individuals. Significantly more large CDR3 similarity clusters were formed by expanded TCRs than by pre-sensitization or healthy control sets, consistent with antigen-driven responses. The number of PT1 expanded TCRs positively correlated with patch test score, significant at thresholds 8, 16 and 32 but not 4. The number of TCRs above 1 in 1000 frequency did not change with DPC sensitization; there was no evidence of global repertoire structure alterations. Repeated subsampling changed both the strength of the expansion versus patch-test correlation and the threshold at which that correlation became significant.

Explained via the paper, the time point label denotes: patch test 1, 2 weeks after DPC sensitization. The sample's treatment or condition label, in plain terms: therapeutic diphenylcyclopropenone sensitization with weekly scalp DPC. At each patch-test visit, blood was drawn before the patch test was applied. Patients were eligible if aged 18 to 70, diagnosed with alopecia and judged suitable for DPC therapy, and pregnant patients were excluded. Total RNA was extracted from unfractionated whole blood collected in Tempus Blood RNA tubes. This clonotype was detected ten times or more. The target of this receptor is not known. No base qualities exist here, and no much larger clone lies one base off it. The protocol used for the library was RACE. Sequencing was carried out with a NextSeq 500. During library preparation, unique molecular identifiers were attached to individual cDNA molecules so that TCRs could be counted quantitatively and reproducibly. Each blood RNA sample was used to sequence both TCR alpha and TCR beta chains. In the authors' own workflow: Samples had a median of roughly 91,000 TCRs, with a range from roughly 20,000 to 690,600. V, J and CDR3 annotation of the TCR reads was performed with the Decombinator software suite. Every sample was subsampled to the same number of TCRs (28,000) for the PS versus PT1 abundance plots. TCRs were defined as expanded if absent before sensitization and observed at least eight times at the 2-week time point. Clones were called with MiXCR by TCRdb after fastp trimmed the public reads at Q25, and only in-frame beta chains were retained. Entries that share a CDR3 protein sequence are merged under the most common genes and DNA. The authors' filters were not applied to this entry. The sample includes tens of thousands of distinct CDR3 sequences, with approximately 10% observed a single time. Approximately 2.2% of the sample is taken by the ten largest.

The clonotype originates from a man aged 35-49 years with alopecia areata. Some clones in this sample may be carry-over from other donors' samples. This specimen consisted of whole blood, obtained in connection with sensitization to the hapten diphenylcyclopropenone (DPC).

The base sequence is TGCAGTGCTAGGCCGAGCGGGAGGGCCGGATCGTACGAGCAGTACTTC. Translation gives CSARPSGRAGSYEQYF. Recombination connected TRBV20-1 to TRBJ2-7, and 10 junctional nucleotides match TRBD2. The germline V and J ends show losses of 3 bases and 4 bases respectively, and no gene match explains 12 bases of the junction. The germline V gene (reference sequence) specifies DFQATT as CDR1 and SNEGSKA as CDR2. Including cysteine and phenylalanine, the CDR3 has 16 amino acids. The entry retains the CDR3 DNA only, 48 bases that are in frame from base 1.